The 2 T cell receptor beta chains below come from one sample, sequenced in a study of T cells in Graves' hyperthyroidism and ophthalmopathy. Template material for amplifying TCR beta CDR3 regions consisted of RNA transcripts. RT-PCR in the first round (using the HTBI primer set) targeted the TCR CDR3. TCRdb used MiXCR to reprocess the multiplex PCR reads, holding one entry per CDR3 protein. The repertoire holds hundreds of thousands of distinct CDR3 sequences, with about 15% as singletons. The sample was blood. These receptors were collected from a woman between 25 and 40 years old with Graves' hyperthyroidism that later progressed to Graves' ophthalmopathy.

This clonotype has just a few counts. The chain employs TRBV7-9 and TRBJ2-3, with a tentative D call TRBD2 (6 bases). V lost 6 bases to trimming and J lost 0 bases, with 13 bases between them. This CDR3 contains 15 residues. Germline V gene data show CDR1 as SEHNR and CDR2 as FQNEAQ (reference sequence). Here the CDR3 DNA reads TGTGCCAGCAGTTGGGACTGGTCTAGCACAGATACGCAGTATTTT. Translating gives CASSWDWSSTDTQYF. The full variable domain, in which reference TRBV7-9 and TRBJ2-3 provide the parts outside the CDR3, is DTGVSQNPRHKITKRGQNVTFRCDPISEHNRLYWYRQTLGQGPEFLTYFQNEAQLEKSRLLSDRFSAERPKGSFSTLEIQRTEQGDSAMYLCASSWDWSSTDTQYFGPGTRLTVL.

The chain links TRBV19 to TRBJ2-7; the D is unclear. Trimming removed 4 bases from V and 4 bases from J, with 14 bases in between. CDR3 length: 14 amino acids. Germline CDR1 and CDR2: LNHDA and SQIVND (reference sequence). The CDR3 loop is CASSRVVNNYEQYF. The CDR3, as DNA: TGTGCCAGTAGTAGAGTCGTTAACAATTACGAGCAGTACTTC.